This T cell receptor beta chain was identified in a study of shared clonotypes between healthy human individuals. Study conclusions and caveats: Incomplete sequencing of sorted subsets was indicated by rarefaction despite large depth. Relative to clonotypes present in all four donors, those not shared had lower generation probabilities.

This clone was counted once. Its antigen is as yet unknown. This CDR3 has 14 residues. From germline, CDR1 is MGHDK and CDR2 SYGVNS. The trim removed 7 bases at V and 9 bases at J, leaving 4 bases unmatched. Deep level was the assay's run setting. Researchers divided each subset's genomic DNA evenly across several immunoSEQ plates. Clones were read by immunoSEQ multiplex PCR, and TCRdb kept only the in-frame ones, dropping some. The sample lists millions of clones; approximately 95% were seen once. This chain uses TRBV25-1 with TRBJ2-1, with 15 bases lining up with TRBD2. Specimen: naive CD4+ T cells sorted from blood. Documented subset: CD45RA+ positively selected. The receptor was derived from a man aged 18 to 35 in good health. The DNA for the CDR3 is TGTGCCAGCATGCGGACTAGCGGGAGGGGTGAGCAGTTCTTC. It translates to CASMRTSGRGEQFF.